The clone carrying this T cell receptor (beta chain) was detected only a few times. Found in a library prepared for alpha chains, this beta chain is an off-target read, and its abundance has little meaning. The data are from a study of glioma-infiltrating T cells. TCR alpha and beta CDR3 regions were amplified from RNA using iRepertoire nested multiplex PCR. Input was roughly 95-400 ng of tissue mRNA or PBMC total RNA. TCRdb reprocessed the multiplex PCR reads via MiXCR and lists one record per CDR3 protein. The sample shows 1,000 to 1,200 distinct CDR3 sequences, 25% to 30% of them seen only once. Trimming left V 5 bases short and J 7 bases short, with 10 bases between. The CDR3 extends over 12 amino acids. The germline V gene encodes CDR1 MNHEY and CDR2 SVGEGT.

This chain joins TRBV6-2 or TRBV6-3 and TRBJ2-3; D unresolved. The TCR comes from a human donor with low-grade glioma or glioblastoma, undergoing nonglioma brain surgery, or in good health (not recorded which). Sequencing was performed on glioma tissue, nonneoplastic brain tissue, or PBMCs (not recorded which). The CDR3 sequence: CASSGNRNTQYF. The CDR3 bases are TGTGCCAGCAGTGGGAACAGAAATACGCAGTATTTT.